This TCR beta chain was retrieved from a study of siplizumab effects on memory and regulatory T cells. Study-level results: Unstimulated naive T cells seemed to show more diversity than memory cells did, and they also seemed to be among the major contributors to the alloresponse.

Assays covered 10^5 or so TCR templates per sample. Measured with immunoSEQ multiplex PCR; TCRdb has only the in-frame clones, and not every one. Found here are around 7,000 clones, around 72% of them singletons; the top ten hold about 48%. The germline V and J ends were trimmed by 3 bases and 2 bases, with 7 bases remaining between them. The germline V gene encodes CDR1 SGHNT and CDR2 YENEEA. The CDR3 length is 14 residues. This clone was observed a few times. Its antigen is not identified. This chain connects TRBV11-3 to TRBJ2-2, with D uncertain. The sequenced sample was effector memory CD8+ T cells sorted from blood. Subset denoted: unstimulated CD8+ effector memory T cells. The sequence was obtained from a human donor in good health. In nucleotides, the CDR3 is TGTGCCAGCAGCTTCGGGCCTAACACCGGGGAGCTGTTTTTT. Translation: CASSFGPNTGELFF.